These T cell receptor beta chains were read from a single sample in a study of early T cells in non-severe SARS-CoV-2 infection. MiXCR, run by TCRdb on the 5' RACE reads, gives a single entry per CDR3 protein. This sample has tens of thousands of distinct CDR3 sequences, with about 4% found just once. Sequencing was performed on whole blood. The receptors were sampled from an adult who was a healthcare worker with PCR-confirmed SARS-CoV-2 infection or an uninfected control (not recorded which). Each CDR3 is given with its conserved first and last residue. D genes are given only for firm matches. The size of a clone is reported for some rows only, either as once, few or many, or as a class for expanded clones.

J gene | D gene | V gene | clone size | CDR3 DNA | CDR3 protein
TRBJ1-1 | . | TRBV28 | . | TGTGCCAGCAGTCGTGATCGGGTCACTGAAGCTTTCTTT | CASSRDRVTEAFF
TRBJ2-3 | . | TRBV5-1 | few | TGCGCCAGCAGCTTGGGGACCCGCACAGATACGCAGTATTTT | CASSLGTRTDTQYF
TRBJ1-3 | . | TRBV4-2 | . | TGTGCCAGCAGCCAAGATCTAAACACCTGCTCTGGAAACACCATATATTTT | CASSQDLNTCSGNTIYF
TRBJ2-5 | . | TRBV6-2/TRBV6-3 | few | TGTGCCAGCAGCGGGGCGAGGGGAGAGACCCAGTACTTC | CASSGARGETQYF
TRBJ2-7 | . | TRBV7-7 | many | TGTGCCAGCAGCTTAGAGGGGGGATTAGGAGAGCAGTACTTC | CASSLEGGLGEQYF
TRBJ1-2 | . | TRBV9 | many | TGTGCCAGCAGCGCCGACGAAGACAGATATTCCTATGGCTACACCTTC | CASSADEDRYSYGYTF
TRBJ2-2 | TRBD1 | TRBV28 | many | TGTGCCAGCAGTCTGGAAGGGGGCGCCGGGGAGCTGTTTTTT | CASSLEGGAGELFF
TRBJ2-7 | TRBD2 | TRBV28 | few | TGTGCCAGCGGACTAGCGGGAGGCGAGCAGTACTTC | CASGLAGGEQYF
TRBJ2-1 | TRBD2 | TRBV3-1 | many | TGTGCCAGCAGCCATGTGGGGACTAGAAGGGTCGTTGAGCAGTTCTTC | CASSHVGTRRVVEQFF
TRBJ1-6 | . | TRBV12-3/TRBV12-4 | few | TGTGCCAGCAGTTTGGGGGTCGGGCCTTCACCCCTCCACTTT | CASSLGVGPSPLHF
TRBJ2-5 | . | TRBV7-9 | few | TGTGCCAGCAGTAGTGGACAGCCCCAAGAGACCCAGTACTTC | CASSSGQPQETQYF
TRBJ2-7 | TRBD2 | TRBV6-6 | few | TGTGCCAGCAGCCCATATAGCGGGAGCGTTGACGAGCAGTACTTC | CASSPYSGSVDEQYF
TRBJ2-1 | TRBD2 | TRBV6-2/TRBV6-3 | . | TGTGCCAGCAGTTCCACTAGCGGGAGGTCCTATGAGCAGTTCTTC | CASSSTSGRSYEQFF
TRBJ1-1 | . | TRBV28 | many | TGTGCCAGCAGTTTATTAGGGATGGGACGAGCTTTCTTT | CASSLLGMGRAFF
TRBJ2-4 | TRBD2 | TRBV7-3 | . | TGTGCCAGCAGCCTAGGACTAGCCGACATTCAGTACTTC | CASSLGLADIQYF
TRBJ2-1 | . | TRBV11-1 | many | TGTGCCAGCAGCTCAGCTGGGCGGCAGGGGGGCAATGAGCAGTTCTTC | CASSSAGRQGGNEQFF
TRBJ2-7 | TRBD2 | TRBV3-1 | many | TGTGCCAGCAGCCACCCGACTAGCGGGAGAGCCGAGCAGTACTTC | CASSHPTSGRAEQYF
TRBJ2-1 | . | TRBV29-1 | many | TGCAGCGTTGAAGATGGGTGGCGAAATGAGCAGTTCTTC | CSVEDGWRNEQFF
TRBJ1-2 | TRBD1 | TRBV27 | few | TGTGCCAGCAGGGGGACAGCCTCTAACTATGGCTACACCTTC | CASRGTASNYGYTF
TRBJ2-1 | . | TRBV27 | many | TGTGCCAGCAGTTTATCCCCAGGGGTGTCCTACAATGAGCAGTTCTTC | CASSLSPGVSYNEQFF